The 7 T cell receptor beta chains listed next were all sequenced from one sample in a study of blood T cell dynamics during melanoma immunotherapy. Repertoires were generated with immunoSEQ multiplex PCR, while TCRdb's copy carries only in-frame clones and drops some. The sample yields about 6,700 clones, approximately 81% seen once. Time point specified: week 3, after first cycle of checkpoint inhibitor. The specimen was blood, collected from a patient treated with checkpoint blockade. The receptors shown here come from a human donor with melanoma. Some clones in this sample may be carry-over from other donors' samples.

J is TRBJ2-5 and V is TRBV4-3; 11 bases are a match to TRBD1. V trimming: 2 bases; J trimming: 5 bases; junction bases outside the gene matches: 7. The CDR3 contains 16 residues. In germline, CDR1 is LGHNA, CDR2 YSLEER. The CDR3 spells CASSQTGTGGRETQYF. The CDR3 nucleotides read TGCGCCAGCAGCCAAACCGGGACAGGGGGTCGGGAGACCCAGTACTTC.

The chain has TRBV15 and TRBJ2-7, with a tentative D call TRBD1 (6 bases). The CDR3 contains 15 residues. The ends were cut back, 0 bases at V and 5 bases at J, with 14 bases in the middle. Germline values: CDR1 LNHNV, CDR2 YYDKDF (reference sequence). The CDR3 DNA sequence: TGTGCCACCAGCAGAGATGGGGGCAGGGGTGACGAGCAGTACTTC. Its protein product is CATSRDGGRGDEQYF.

The chain is built from TRBV6-1 and TRBJ1-4; D unresolved. Germline CDR1 MNHNS, CDR2 SASEGT. This CDR3 contains 13 residues. Trimming removed 8 bases at V and 8 bases at J, with 15 bases between. The CDR3 nucleotides read TGTGCCAGCGCGTTATCGGGAAAAGAAAAACTGTTTTTT. It encodes CASALSGKEKLFF.

The genes are TRBV4-2 and TRBJ1-1, with D hard to call. The CDR3 runs to 15 residues. The germline V gene encodes CDR1 LGHNA and CDR2 YNFKEQ. The V end was cut by 0 bases, the J end by 3 bases, with 11 bases between. The CDR3 DNA follows: TGTGCCAGCAGCCAAGATCGGCCTGGGGACACTGAAGCTTTCTTT. It yields the protein CASSQDRPGDTEAFF.

V and J are TRBV11-2 and TRBJ2-7; TRBD1 matches 9 bases. There are 17 residues in the CDR3. The J segment lost 5 bases and the V segment lost 4 bases, leaving 15 bases of the junction unmatched. Germline CDR1 reads SGHAT; CDR2 reads FQNNGV. This chain's CDR3 is CASSSGVIGTGTHEQYF. The CDR3 DNA reads TGTGCCAGCAGCTCGGGGGTTATAGGGACAGGGACCCACGAGCAGTACTTC.

The chain couples TRBV2 to TRBJ1-5; a possible D gene is TRBD1 (6 bases). Per germline, CDR1 SNHLY and CDR2 FYNNEI. The V end was cut by 2 bases, the J end by 5 bases, with 13 bases between. This CDR3 region has 15 residues. CDR3 protein: CASSESQGTHQPQHF. CDR3 coding DNA: TGTGCCAGCAGTGAAAGCCAGGGGACACATCAGCCCCAGCATTTT.

This rearrangement joins TRBV4-1 to TRBJ2-7; 7 bases fit TRBD1. Germline V gene lookup returns CDR1 MGHRA and CDR2 YSYEKL. Trimming took 0 bases from V and 7 from J; bases not matched to a gene: 9. This CDR3 is 15 amino acids long. CDR3 DNA: TGCGCCAGCAGCCAAGATGGGACAGCGGTCGGGGAGCAGTACTTC. Amino acid sequence: CASSQDGTAVGEQYF.